This T cell receptor (beta chain) was recovered during a study of OX40 agonist ivuxolimab in advanced cancers. Study as a whole: Dose-escalation patients' cancers were hepatocellular carcinoma, melanoma, renal cell or head and neck cancer. General study points: Low clonal expansion, among the lowest seen, marked partial responders at 0.1-3.0 mg/kg. Averaged across samples, CD8+ T cells carried more expanded clones than CD4+ did. Both blood CD4+ and CD8+ T cells showed clonal growth by week 6 at 0.1 to 3.0 mg/kg.

As for this clone: Its target is unknown.

Sequencing used immunoSEQ multiplex PCR; TCRdb keeps in-frame clones, though not all of them. This sample has tens of thousands of clones; more than 70% occur once, and the top ten carry around 0.56%. Sample: CD4+ or CD8+ T cells sorted from blood, taken in a trial of the OX40 agonist ivuxolimab. This sequence originates from an adult with an advanced solid tumor such as melanoma, head and neck, liver or kidney cancer.

CDR3 sequence (DNA): TGTGCCAGCAGTTTAAGACAGAACTATGGCTACACCTTC. Its protein is CASSLRQNYGYTF. This chain uses TRBV27 with TRBJ1-2, with a possible D match to TRBD1 (5 bases). Trimming took off 2 bases at V and 2 bases at J, with 6 bases between the two ends. The CDR3 is made up of 13 amino acids. CDR1 and CDR2 (germline): MNHEY, SMNVEV (reference sequence).